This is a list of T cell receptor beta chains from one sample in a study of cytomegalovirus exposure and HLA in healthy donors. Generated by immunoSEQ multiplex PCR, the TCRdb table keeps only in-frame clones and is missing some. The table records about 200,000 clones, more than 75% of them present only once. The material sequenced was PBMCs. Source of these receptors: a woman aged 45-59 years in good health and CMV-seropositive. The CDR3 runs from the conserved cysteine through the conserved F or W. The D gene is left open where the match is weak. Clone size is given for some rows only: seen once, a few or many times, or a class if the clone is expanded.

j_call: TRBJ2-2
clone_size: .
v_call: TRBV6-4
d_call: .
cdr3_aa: CASSETSVGELFF
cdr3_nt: TGTGCCAGCAGTGAGACTAGTGTCGGGGAGCTGTTTTTT

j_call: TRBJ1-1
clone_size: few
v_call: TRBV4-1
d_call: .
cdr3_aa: CASSHHTEAFF
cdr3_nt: TGCGCCAGCAGCCACCATACTGAAGCTTTCTTT

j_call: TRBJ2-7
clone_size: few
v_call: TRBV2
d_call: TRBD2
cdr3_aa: CASKWGGPEQYF
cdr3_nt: TGTGCCAGCAAGTGGGGGGGTCCCGAGCAGTACTTC

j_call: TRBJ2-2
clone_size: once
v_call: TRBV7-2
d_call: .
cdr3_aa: CASSQNRVGVSGELFF
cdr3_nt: TGTGCCAGCAGCCAGAATCGGGTAGGGGTTTCCGGGGAGCTGTTTTTT

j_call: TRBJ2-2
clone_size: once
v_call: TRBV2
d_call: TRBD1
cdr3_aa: CASSPGQGFGELFF
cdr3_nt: TGTGCCAGCAGTCCGGGACAGGGGTTCGGGGAGCTGTTTTTT

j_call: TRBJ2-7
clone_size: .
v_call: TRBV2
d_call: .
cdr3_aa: CASSRTSYEQYF
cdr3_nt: TGTGCCAGCAGTAGGACTTCCTACGAGCAGTACTTC

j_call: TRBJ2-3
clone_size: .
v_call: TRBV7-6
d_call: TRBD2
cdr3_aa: CASSLSGRTDTQYF
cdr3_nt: TGTGCCAGCAGCTTAAGCGGGAGAACAGATACGCAGTATTTT

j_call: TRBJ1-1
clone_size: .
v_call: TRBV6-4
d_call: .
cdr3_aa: CASSLDRDTEAFF
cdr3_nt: TGTGCCAGCAGCCTAGACAGAGACACTGAAGCTTTCTTT

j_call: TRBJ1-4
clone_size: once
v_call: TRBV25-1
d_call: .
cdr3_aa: CASSDEGRGRNEKLFF
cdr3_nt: TGTGCCAGCAGTGATGAGGGCAGGGGCAGAAATGAAAAACTGTTTTTT

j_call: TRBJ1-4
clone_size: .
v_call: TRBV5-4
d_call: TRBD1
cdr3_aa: CASSPDRANEKLFF
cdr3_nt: TGTGCCAGCAGCCCGGACAGGGCAAATGAAAAACTGTTTTTT

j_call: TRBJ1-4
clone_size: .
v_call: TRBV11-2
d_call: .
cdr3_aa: CASRGALNEKLFF
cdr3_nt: TGTGCCAGCCGGGGGGCCCTTAATGAAAAACTGTTTTTT

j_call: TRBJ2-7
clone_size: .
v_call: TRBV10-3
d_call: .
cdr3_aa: CAISESGYEQYF
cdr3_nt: TGTGCCATCAGTGAATCCGGCTACGAGCAGTACTTC

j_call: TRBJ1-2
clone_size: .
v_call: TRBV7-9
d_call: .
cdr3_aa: CASSREAEMSNYGYTF
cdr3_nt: TGTGCCAGCAGCCGGGAGGCAGAGATGTCTAACTATGGCTACACCTTC

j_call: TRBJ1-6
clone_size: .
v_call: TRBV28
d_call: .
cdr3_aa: CATTPLSGVYNSPLHF
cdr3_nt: TGTGCCACCACCCCCCTGTCAGGGGTCTATAATTCACCCCTCCACTTT

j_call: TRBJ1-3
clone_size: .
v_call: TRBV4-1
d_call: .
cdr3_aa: CASSQEKGVKTTAGNTIYF
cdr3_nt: TGCGCCAGCAGCCAAGAAAAGGGGGTAAAGACTACGGCTGGAAACACCATATATTTT

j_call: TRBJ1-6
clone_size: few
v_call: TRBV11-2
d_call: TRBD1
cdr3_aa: CASSLTGKNNSPLHF
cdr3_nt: TGTGCCAGCAGCTTGACAGGGAAAAATAATTCACCCCTCCACTTT

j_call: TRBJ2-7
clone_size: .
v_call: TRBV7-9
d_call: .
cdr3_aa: CAIDRSYEQYF
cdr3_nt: TGTGCCATCGACAGGTCCTACGAGCAGTACTTC